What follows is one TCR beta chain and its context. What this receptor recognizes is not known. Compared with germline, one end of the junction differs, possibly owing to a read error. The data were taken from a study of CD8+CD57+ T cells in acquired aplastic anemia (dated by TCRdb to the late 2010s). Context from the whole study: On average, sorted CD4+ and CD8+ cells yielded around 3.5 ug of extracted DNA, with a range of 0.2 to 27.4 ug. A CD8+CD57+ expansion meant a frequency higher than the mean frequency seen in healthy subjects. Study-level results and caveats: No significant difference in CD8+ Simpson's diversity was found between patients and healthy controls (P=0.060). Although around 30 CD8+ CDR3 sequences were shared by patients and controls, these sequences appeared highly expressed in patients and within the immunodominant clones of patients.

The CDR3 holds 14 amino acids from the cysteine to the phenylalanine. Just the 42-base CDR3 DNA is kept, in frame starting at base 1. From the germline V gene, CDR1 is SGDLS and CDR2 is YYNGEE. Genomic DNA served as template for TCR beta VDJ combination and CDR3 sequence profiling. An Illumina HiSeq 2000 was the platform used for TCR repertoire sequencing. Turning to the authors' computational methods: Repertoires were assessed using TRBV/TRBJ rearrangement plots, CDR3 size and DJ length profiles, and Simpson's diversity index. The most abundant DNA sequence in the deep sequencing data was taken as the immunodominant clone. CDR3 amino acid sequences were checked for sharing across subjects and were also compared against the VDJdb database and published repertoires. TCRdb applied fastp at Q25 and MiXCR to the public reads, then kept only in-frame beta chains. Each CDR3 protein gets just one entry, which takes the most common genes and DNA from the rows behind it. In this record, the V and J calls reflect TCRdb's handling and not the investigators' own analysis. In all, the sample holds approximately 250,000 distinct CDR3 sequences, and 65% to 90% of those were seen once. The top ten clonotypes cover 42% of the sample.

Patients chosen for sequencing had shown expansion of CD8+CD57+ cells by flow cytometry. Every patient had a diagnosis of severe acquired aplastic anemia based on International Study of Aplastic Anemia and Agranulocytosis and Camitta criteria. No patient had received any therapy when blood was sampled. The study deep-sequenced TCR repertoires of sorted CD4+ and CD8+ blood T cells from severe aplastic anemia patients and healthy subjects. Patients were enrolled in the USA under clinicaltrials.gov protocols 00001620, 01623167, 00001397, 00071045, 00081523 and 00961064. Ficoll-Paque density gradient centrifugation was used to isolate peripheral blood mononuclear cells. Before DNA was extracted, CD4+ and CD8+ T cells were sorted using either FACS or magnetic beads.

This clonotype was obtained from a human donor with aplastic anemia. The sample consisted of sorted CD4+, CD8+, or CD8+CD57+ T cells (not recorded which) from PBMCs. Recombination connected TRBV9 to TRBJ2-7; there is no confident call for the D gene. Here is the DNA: TGTGCCAGCAGCGTAGGGGTCTCGAGAAATGAGCCCCACTTC. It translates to CASSVGVSRNEPHF.